This T cell receptor (beta chain) was found in a study of a mutant IDH1 vaccine in newly diagnosed glioma. In the study overall: Treated patients showed a male proportion of roughly 60%, a female proportion of 37.5%, and a mean age of 40.4 years. Visits designated V12 and V13 were conducted at weeks 35 and 47, respectively.

Data came from immunoSEQ multiplex PCR; TCRdb stores just in-frame clones and leaves some out. Of about 56,000 clones listed, about 86% are singletons. Regarding time point: week 35, safety follow-up. One vaccine dose held 300 ug of mutant IDH1 20-mer peptide and came with topical imiquimod. Patients came in for eight vaccinations, in weeks 1, 3, 5, 7, 11, 15, 19 and 23. A word on this clone: Its cognate antigen is unknown.

This CDR3 has 15 residues. V lost 1 base to trimming and J lost 2 bases, with 9 bases between them. The germline CDR1 and CDR2 sequences are SEHNR and FQNEAQ (reference sequence). Sample: PBMCs, taken from a glioma patient whose treatment included an IDH1 peptide vaccine. This chain links TRBV7-9 with TRBJ2-4; D gene unclear. This sequence originates from a man aged 40-49 years with glioma. CDR3 protein: CASSLGSQTKNIQYF. The CDR3 bases are TGTGCCAGCAGCTTAGGCTCCCAGACCAAAAACATTCAGTACTTC.